This TCR beta chain is from a study of shared clonotypes between healthy human individuals. With regard to this clone: The target antigen is unknown.

Terminally differentiated effector memory CD45RA+ cells were excluded from the naive CD8 cells, which were CD45RO-negative and positively selected for CCR7. The germline gives CDR1 MNHEY, CDR2 SVGAGI. With 2 bases removed from V and 3 bases from J, the gap between germline ends came to 8 bases. The length of the CDR3 is 14 residues. Profiled with immunoSEQ multiplex PCR; TCRdb holds only in-frame clones, not every one. There are around 2.1 million clones in the sample; approximately 94% occur only once, and more than 1.5% lies in the top ten. Findings and limits, study-wide: Since donors were few, the genetic and exposure-history diversity represented was limited.

The origin of this receptor is a man aged 18 to 29 in good health. Some clones in this sample may be carry-over from other donors' samples. J is TRBJ2-1 and V is TRBV6-5; D might be TRBD2 (5 bases). Sequenced sample: naive CD8+ T cells from PBMCs. In DNA, the CDR3 is TGTGCCAGCAGTTACAGAGGGATCTACAATGAGCAGTTCTTC. Translated: CASSYRGIYNEQFF.